This TCR beta chain came from a study of identifying expanded T cells in peripheral blood. In germline, CDR1 is SGDLS, CDR2 YYNGEE. CDR3 length equals 16 residues. V gave up 4 bases and J gave up 4 bases; unmatched junction bases: 5. Clones were read by immunoSEQ multiplex PCR, and TCRdb kept only the in-frame ones, dropping some. The sample lists tens of thousands of clones; approximately 80% were seen once. Notes on the study in general: Technical replicates showed 0.9 to 1.5 changed clones; about 2 weeks roughly 18; four weeks 19. Across healthy donors, higher total template counts meant significantly greater roughly two-week count variance.

Note on this clone: What it recognizes is unknown.

Sequenced: blood. The clonotype originates from a person between 18 and 75 years old in good health. The rearrangement uses TRBV9 and TRBJ2-1, with 13 bases lining up with TRBD2. CDR3 sequence reads: CASSRRTSGGYNEQFF. The CDR3 DNA is TGTGCCAGCAGCCGTAGGACTAGCGGGGGTTACAATGAGCAGTTCTTC.